This T cell receptor (beta chain) originates from a study of cytomegalovirus exposure and HLA in healthy donors. Study-wide findings and caveats: Later analysis demonstrated an association between a missense DCLRE1C variant and TCR beta V- and J-gene trimming.

The CDR3 is 14 residues long. Germline values: CDR1 SGHTS, CDR2 YDEGEE. Concerning this clone: Its antigen is undetermined.

The primer mix had 60 Vbeta and 13 Jbeta primers. Data came from immunoSEQ multiplex PCR; TCRdb stores just in-frame clones and leaves some out. The data contain over 150,000 clones, around 83% of them singletons. The genes are TRBV5-8 and TRBJ2-5, with D maybe TRBD1 (6 bases). The last part of the DNA fits TRBJ2-7 better; the J call may be wrong. This TCR was sampled from a woman between 50 and 59 years old in good health and CMV-seropositive. The sample was PBMCs. The CDR3, as DNA: TGTGCCAGCAGCTTATGGGACAACTCCTACGAGCAGTACTTC. It specifies CASSLWDNSYEQYF.